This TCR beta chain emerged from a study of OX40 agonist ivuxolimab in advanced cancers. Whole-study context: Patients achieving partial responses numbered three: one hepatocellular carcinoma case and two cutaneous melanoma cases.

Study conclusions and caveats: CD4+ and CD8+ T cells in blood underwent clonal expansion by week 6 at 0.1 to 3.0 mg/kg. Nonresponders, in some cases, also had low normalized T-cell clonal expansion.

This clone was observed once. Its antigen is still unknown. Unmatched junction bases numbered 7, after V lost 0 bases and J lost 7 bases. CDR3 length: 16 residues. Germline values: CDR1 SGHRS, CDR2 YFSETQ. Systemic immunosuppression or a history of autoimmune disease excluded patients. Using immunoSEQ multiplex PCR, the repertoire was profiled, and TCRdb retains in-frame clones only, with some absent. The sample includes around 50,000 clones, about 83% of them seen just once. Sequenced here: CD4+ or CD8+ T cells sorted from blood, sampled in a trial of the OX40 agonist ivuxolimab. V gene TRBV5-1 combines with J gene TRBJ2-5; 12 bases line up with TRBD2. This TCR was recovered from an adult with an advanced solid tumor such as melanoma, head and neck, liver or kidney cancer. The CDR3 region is CASSLELAGGGGTQYF. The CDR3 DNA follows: TGCGCCAGCAGCTTGGAACTAGCGGGAGGAGGAGGGACCCAGTACTTC.